This T cell receptor (beta chain) comes out of a study of T cell responses to AZD1222 COVID-19 vaccine. Details on this clone: The antigen is not known.

The V gene lost 1 base and the J gene lost 0 bases, with 8 bases spanning the gap. The CDR3 covers 15 residues. Germline CDR1 and CDR2: MNHNS and SASEGT. Sequenced by immunoSEQ multiplex PCR; TCRdb stores in-frame clones only, minus some. The profile shows roughly 140,000 clones, around 90% of them singletons. Study-level results: Spike-wide coverage was observed for vaccine-associated CD4 TCRs, with dominant responses at 160-218 and 743-854. Spike-specific TCR repertoires showed rising breadth and depth after two AZD1222 doses. Seropositive AZD1222 recipients at baseline numbered only five or six.

The sequence was obtained from an adult in good health. J is TRBJ2-3 and V is TRBV6-1; no clear D. The source was peripheral blood, collected on day 0 of AZD1222 vaccination. The DNA of the CDR3 is TGTGCCAGCAGTGAAGGTACGGCGAGCACAGATACGCAGTATTTT. Translation gives CASSEGTASTDTQYF.